This T cell receptor (beta chain) was recorded in a study of blood T cell repertoires in COVID-19. Using immunoSEQ multiplex PCR, the repertoire was profiled, and TCRdb retains in-frame clones only, with some absent. The data hold about 330,000 clones, with 87% observed a single time. The Seattle patients, enrolled during active infection, were followed longitudinally. CDR1 DFQATT and CDR2 SNEGSKA come from the germline V gene (reference sequence). With 4 bases clipped from V and 5 bases from J, the junction kept 1 base outside the gene matches. The CDR3 length is 11 residues. The genes are TRBV20-1 and TRBJ1-1, with 7 bases matching TRBD1. This TCR came from a man under 40 with COVID-19, enrolled during active disease. Sample: peripheral blood. CDR3 protein: CSATTGTEAFF. CDR3 nucleotide sequence: TGCAGTGCTACGACAGGGACTGAAGCTTTCTTT.